Listed below are T cell receptor beta chains from one sample, sequenced in a study of blood T cell repertoires in COVID-19. This table comes from immunoSEQ multiplex PCR, and its TCRdb copy is limited to in-frame clones, with some not included. The table has 200,000 to 300,000 clones, 80% to 85% seen once; the top ten hold 3.4%. Sequenced input: peripheral blood. The source is a woman aged 18-29 years with acute or convalescent COVID-19. CDR3s include the opening cysteine and the closing phenylalanine or tryptophan. The D gene is left open where the match is weak. Expanded clones get a size class; other rows say once, few or many, or leave the size out.

d_call j_call clone_size v_call cdr3_nt cdr3_aa
. TRBJ1-1 . TRBV30 TGTGCCCGCCTTAAGGCCCCGGGCACTGAAGCTTTCTTT CARLKAPGTEAFF
TRBD2 TRBJ2-1 . TRBV18 TGTGCCAGCTCACCGACAGCCTTGAGCGGGAGTCGTAATGAGCAGTTCTTC CASSPTALSGSRNEQFF
. TRBJ2-1 . TRBV28 TGTGCCAGCACCCTTAGGATCGGCCTGGTGGGGGGGCTTCTGAATGAGCAGTTCTTC CASTLRIGLVGGLLNEQFF
TRBD1 TRBJ1-5 . TRBV27 TGTGCCAGCAGTTTATCTTTCGGGACAGGGGACTACAATCAGCCCCAGCATTTT CASSLSFGTGDYNQPQHF
. TRBJ2-1 . TRBV30 TGTGCCTGTATTCACGGGAATGAGCAGTTCTTC CACIHGNEQFF
TRBD1 TRBJ2-1 . TRBV27 TGTGCCAGCAGTCTGGAGGACAGGGGCTACAATGAGCAGTTCTTC CASSLEDRGYNEQFF
TRBD1 TRBJ1-5 . TRBV19 TGTGCCAGTTGGGACAGAGCGAGCAATCAGCCCCAGCATTTT CASWDRASNQPQHF
. TRBJ2-1 few TRBV19 TGTGCCAGTAGTTCCCCCCCCTCCCATGAGCAGTTCTTC CASSSPPSHEQFF
TRBD1 TRBJ1-5 . TRBV19 TGTGCCACCACGGGGACAGTCCTAAATCAGCCCCAGCATTTT CATTGTVLNQPQHF
TRBD1 TRBJ1-1 once TRBV28 TGTGCCAGCAGCCAGACAGGGGGCCCTATCTCTGAAGCTTTCTTT CASSQTGGPISEAFF
. TRBJ1-3 . TRBV5-1 TGCGCCAGCACGGCGGGGTCGGGCGGAAACACCATATATTTT CASTAGSGGNTIYF
TRBD1 TRBJ1-5 many TRBV19 TGTGCCAGTAGAACAACAGGGGGCCCGAGTCAGCCCCAGCATTTT CASRTTGGPSQPQHF
. TRBJ2-1 . TRBV14 TGTGCCAGCAGCCCATTGGGAGGCAATGAGCAGTTCTTC CASSPLGGNEQFF
TRBD1 TRBJ2-7 . TRBV5-1 TGCGCCAGCAGGGACGGACAGGCCCTTAGGTACGAGCAGTACTTC CASRDGQALRYEQYF
. TRBJ2-1 once TRBV11-3 TGTGCCAGCCCGGAGAGACGAGTGGCGCCGGAAGATGAGCAGTTCTTC CASPERRVAPEDEQFF
TRBD1 TRBJ1-1 . TRBV4-3 TGCGCCAGCAGCCAGGGACAGGGTTGGGGGCTGAACACTGAAGCTTTCTTT CASSQGQGWGLNTEAFF
TRBD1 TRBJ1-1 . TRBV27 TGTGCCAGCAGGCAAAGACAGGGGTTGAGCACTGAAGCTTTCTTT CASRQRQGLSTEAFF
TRBD1 TRBJ1-5 once TRBV30 TGTGCCTGGAGCAGGGGGAGCAATCAGCCCCAGCATTTT CAWSRGSNQPQHF